These T cell receptor beta chains were read from a single sample in a study of human T cells and chemical hapten exposure. TCRdb fed the RACE reads into MiXCR, producing one record per CDR3 protein. The sample has 150,000 to 200,000 distinct CDR3 sequences, 14% seen once. The sequences come from whole blood, collected in connection with sensitization to the hapten diphenylcyclopropenone (DPC). All receptors come from a woman under 40 with alopecia areata. Some clones in this sample may be carry-over from other donors' samples. CDR3s include the opening cysteine and the closing phenylalanine or tryptophan.

TRBV9,TRBJ1-1,CASSVGTRNTEAFF
TRBV19,TRBJ2-1,CASSPSGTGARGEQFF
TRBV24-1,TRBJ2-7,CATSPTGTYEQYF
TRBV5-1,TRBJ2-1,CASSPGLAGDEQFF
TRBV7-8,TRBJ2-5,CASSQGAETQYF
TRBV12-3/TRBV12-4,TRBJ1-2,CASSPLQRAYGYTF
TRBV25-1,TRBJ2-1,CASSGSAFWYNEQFF
TRBV28,TRBJ2-3,CASSFVLAGVVDTQYF
TRBV3-1,TRBJ1-4,CASSHIGTGGEKLFF
TRBV4-1,TRBJ1-2,CASSQVGTQGAHGYTF
TRBV5-6,TRBJ2-3,CASSLTSGGRTDTQYF
TRBV18,TRBJ2-1,CASSGVGGYNEQFF
TRBV7-2,TRBJ2-1,CASFGLAGGEQFF
TRBV6-2/TRBV6-3,TRBJ1-2,CASSYQDGYTF
TRBV29-1,TRBJ2-7,CSVGGGQNYEQYF
TRBV19,TRBJ1-4,CASRISGTGWDEKLFF
TRBV7-2,TRBJ2-2,CASSLGTGTANTGELFF
TRBV6-2/TRBV6-3,TRBJ1-1,CASRRTRTEAFF
TRBV7-9,TRBJ1-6,CASSSEGQYNSPLHF
TRBV5-5,TRBJ2-2,CASSFLAGLTGELFF
TRBV11-2,TRBJ2-5,CASSTTGGEETQYF
TRBV6-1,TRBJ1-5,CASSEDRGDQPQHF
TRBV27,TRBJ2-7,CASKTGYEQYF
TRBV20-1,TRBJ2-1,CSVPPGGPYNEQFF
TRBV10-3,TRBJ1-1,CAISRTDNTEAFF
TRBV12-3/TRBV12-4,TRBJ1-1,CASTLGGAAEAFF
TRBV20-1,TRBJ1-5,CSAGRGINQPQHF
TRBV5-1,TRBJ1-1,CASRGTRGNTEAFF
TRBV24-1,TRBJ1-5,CATSEYSNQPQHF
TRBV27,TRBJ1-2,CASSPKGDRNYGYTF
TRBV18,TRBJ2-1,CASSPPGTSGRDEQFF
TRBV5-1,TRBJ1-2,CASRRGLDYGYTF
TRBV30,TRBJ1-1,CAWSKGMNTEAFF
TRBV7-6,TRBJ2-1,CASSRSGWGSSYNEQFF
TRBV11-3,TRBJ2-2,CASSSDRPGELFF
TRBV18,TRBJ2-5,CASSPRAGNQETQYF
TRBV5-5,TRBJ1-4,CASSLDVTINEKLFF
TRBV12-3/TRBV12-4,TRBJ2-5,CASSAQGVQETQYF
TRBV5-4,TRBJ2-2,CASSLARTGTRELFF
TRBV12-3/TRBV12-4,TRBJ2-3,CASSGLAAADTQYF
TRBV5-1,TRBJ2-5,CASSLAGLSYQETQYF
TRBV7-8,TRBJ1-5,CASSLEVYNQPQHF
TRBV5-1,TRBJ2-3,CASSLSHPDTQYF
TRBV6-1,TRBJ1-1,CASSEGWGRVPMNTEAFF
TRBV12-3/TRBV12-4,TRBJ2-7,CASSPSGKYEQYF
TRBV7-2,TRBJ2-5,CASSPWTGGDQETQYF
TRBV18,TRBJ2-1,CASSPRSLGQFF